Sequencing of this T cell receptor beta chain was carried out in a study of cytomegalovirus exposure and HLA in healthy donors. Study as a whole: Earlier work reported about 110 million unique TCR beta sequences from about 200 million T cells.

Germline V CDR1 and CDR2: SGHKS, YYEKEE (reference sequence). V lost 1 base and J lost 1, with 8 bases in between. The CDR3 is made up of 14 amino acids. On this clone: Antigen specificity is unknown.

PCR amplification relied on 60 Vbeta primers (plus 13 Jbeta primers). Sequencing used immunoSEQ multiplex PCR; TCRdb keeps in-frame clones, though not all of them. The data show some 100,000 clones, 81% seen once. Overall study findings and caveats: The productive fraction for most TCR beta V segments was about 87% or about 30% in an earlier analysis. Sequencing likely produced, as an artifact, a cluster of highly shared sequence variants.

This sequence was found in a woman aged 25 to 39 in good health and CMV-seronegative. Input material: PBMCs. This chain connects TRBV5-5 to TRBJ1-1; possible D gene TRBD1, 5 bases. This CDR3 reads CASSLQGSNTEAFF. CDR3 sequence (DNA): TGTGCCAGCAGCTTGCAGGGTTCGAACACTGAAGCTTTCTTT.